This T cell receptor beta chain appears in the sequencing data of a study of blood T cell repertoires in COVID-19. Study summary: Donors in the United States, Italy and Spain gave samples during acute or convalescent COVID-19. The analysed material was cDNA or gDNA that came from T cells, B-cell-depleted T cells, or PBMCs.

This clone was picked up a small number of times. Original processing notes: Counts of nucleated cells, estimated from reference gene primer amplification, were obtained. Sequenced by immunoSEQ multiplex PCR; TCRdb stores in-frame clones only, minus some. That table supplies the V and J calls and clone size; D and trimming were determined from the DNA. The sample has just under 50,000 clones, around 80% seen once. Per the germline V gene, CDR1 is MNHEY and CDR2 is SVGAGI. Deletions cut 3 bases from V and 6 bases from J, with 15 bases between. The CDR3 length is 15 residues. Material for sequencing was peripheral blood. The sequence derives from a human donor in a cohort sampled during active COVID-19. The chain links TRBV6-5 to TRBJ1-3; no reliable D call. As DNA, the CDR3 is TGTGCCAGCAGTTATTCGTACGACATACCAAACACCATATATTTT. This codes for CASSYSYDIPNTIYF.